This T cell receptor beta chain is from a study of control samples from healthy donors and cancer patients. Measured with immunoSEQ multiplex PCR; TCRdb has only the in-frame clones, and not every one. The table shows 45,000 to 60,000 clones, with 80% occurring only once. The germline CDR1 and CDR2 sequences are ENHRY and SYGVKD. V gave up 5 bases and J gave up 1 base, with 12 bases separating them. This CDR3 is 14 amino acids long. The chain employs TRBV10-3 and TRBJ2-7, with D perhaps TRBD1 (5 bases). What was sequenced was blood. The TCR originated in a man in his 70s in good health. In DNA, the CDR3 is TGTGCCATCAGTCAGACGCAGGGTTCCTACGAGCAGTACTTC. Translated, it gives CAISQTQGSYEQYF.